This T cell receptor (beta chain) was identified during a study of control samples from healthy donors and cancer patients. Germline CDR1 SGHKS, CDR2 YYEKEE (reference sequence). CDR3 length: 19 amino acids. With 0 bases removed from V and 0 bases from J, the gap between germline ends came to 21 bases. Repertoires were generated with immunoSEQ multiplex PCR, while TCRdb's copy carries only in-frame clones and drops some. The table lists roughly 100,000 clones, roughly nine tenths of them singletons. Sequencing was done on a sample of blood. This clonotype originated in a woman aged 45-65 years in good health. V gene TRBV5-5 combines with J gene TRBJ1-1; TRBD1 is a possible D gene (5 bases). The CDR3 region has the DNA TGTGCCAGCAGCTTGGGTATGGGACGTGGGGTCCGCGTGAACACTGAAGCTTTCTTT. Its translation: CASSLGMGRGVRVNTEAFF.